This TCR beta chain emerged from a study of CD8+ T cells in alopecia areata. Study results and caveats: Higher clonality than in normal scalp was seen in lesional scalp, especially alopecia totalis/universalis. Resident alphabeta T cells of normal skin are also sequenced in scalp samples.

CDR3 length equals 15 residues. Per the germline V gene, CDR1 is MGHRA and CDR2 is YSYEKL. Trimming cost V 4 bases and J 4 bases, with 14 bases left between them. Following RNA extraction, reverse transcription yielded cDNA that acted as the sequencing template. Method: immunoSEQ multiplex PCR; TCRdb's copy keeps in-frame clones and lacks some. The table shows about 150,000 clones, with around 54% occurring only once. Sorted out of PBMCs were CD4+ T cells and CD8+ T cells. This clone was seen only once. The antigen is unknown. This sequence originates from a human donor in good health. The specimen sequenced was CD4+ T cells sorted from blood. This sequence joins TRBV4-1 and TRBJ1-5; D gene ambiguous. This chain's CDR3 is CASSREPGQNQPQHF. The CDR3 DNA follows: TGCGCCAGCAGCCGAGAACCCGGGCAGAATCAGCCCCAGCATTTT.